These 12 T cell receptor beta chains share one sample of origin, sequenced in a study of shared clonotypes between healthy human individuals. Generated by immunoSEQ multiplex PCR, the TCRdb table keeps only in-frame clones and is missing some. The sample includes 600,000 or so clones, roughly 95% of them seen just once. CD45RO-negative, CCR7-selected cells formed the naive CD8 fraction, which excluded terminally differentiated effector memory CD45RA+ cells. The specimen sequenced was naive CD8+ T cells sorted from blood. All receptors derive from a woman between 25 and 40 years old in good health.

This sequence joins TRBV9 and TRBJ2-3; no clear D. The CDR3 covers 16 residues. The germline gives CDR1 SGDLS, CDR2 YYNGEE. V lost 0 bases, J lost 1 base, and 12 bases lay in between. CDR3 in DNA: TGTGCCAGCAGCGTAGTCCCGCAAGACCGCACAGATACGCAGTATTTT. Its translation: CASSVVPQDRTDTQYF.

The chain is built from TRBV28 and TRBJ2-4; 14 bases fit TRBD2. Trimming at V came to 3 bases and at J to 1 base, leaving 17 bases not matched to a gene. In germline, CDR1 is MDHEN, CDR2 SYDVKM. This CDR3 is 22 amino acids long. The CDR3 here is CASSFLGLAGGQKGVAKNIQYF. In DNA, the CDR3 is TGTGCCAGCAGTTTCCTTGGACTAGCGGGAGGACAAAAAGGGGTGGCCAAAAACATTCAGTACTTC.

The chain links TRBV28 to TRBJ2-7, with 11 bases lining up with TRBD1. V lost 5 bases and J lost 8; bases outside the gene matches: 11. CDR1 and CDR2 (germline): MDHEN, SYDVKM. CDR3 length: 15 amino acids. CDR3 residues: CASSPPGQGAMKQYF. The CDR3 region has the DNA TGTGCCAGCAGTCCGCCCGGACAGGGGGCGATGAAGCAGTACTTC.

V usage is TRBV19 and J usage is TRBJ2-1, with 8 bases lining up with TRBD2. The length of the CDR3 is 14 residues. The germline CDR1 and CDR2 sequences are LNHDA and SQIVND (reference sequence). The trim removed 5 bases at V and 10 bases at J, leaving 10 bases unmatched. For the CDR3, the DNA is TGTGCCAGTAGTCTGGCTAGCGGGCGGCAAGAGCAGTTCTTC. This encodes CASSLASGRQEQFF.

About this clone: Within the sample, other DNA sequences also encode this same CDR3. This chain joins TRBV19 and TRBJ2-7; no firm D call. The CDR3 contains 11 residues. V dropped 4 bases and J dropped 3 bases, with 4 bases sitting between them. CDR1 and CDR2 (germline): LNHDA, SQIVND (reference sequence). As DNA, the CDR3 is TGTGCCAGTAGTACGGGCTACGAGCAGTACTTC. Its translation is CASSTGYEQYF.

The CDR3 region is CASSFTSGRAAYNEQFF. DNA for the CDR3: TGTGCCAGCAGTTTCACTAGCGGGAGGGCTGCCTACAATGAGCAGTTCTTC. The J gene is TRBJ2-1, the V gene TRBV28; 13 positions agree with TRBD2. CDR1 is MDHEN, CDR2 SYDVKM, per germline. J lost 2 bases, V lost 3 bases, and 4 bases had no gene match. CDR3 size: 17 residues.

The chain combines TRBV27 with TRBJ1-1; 8 bases map to TRBD1. Unmatched junction bases numbered 4, after V lost 6 bases and J lost 7 bases. The CDR3 runs 12 residues. The germline V gene encodes CDR1 MNHEY and CDR2 SMNVEV (reference sequence). CDR3 coding DNA: TGTGCCAGCAGCGCCGGGACAGGTGAAGCTTTCTTT. It is translated as CASSAGTGEAFF.

This chain joins TRBV7-6 and TRBJ1-1; D remains unclear. The germline CDR1 and CDR2 sequences are SGHVS and FNYEAQ. The V end lost 3 bases, the J end lost 4 bases, and 9 bases lay between the germline ends. The CDR3 length is 13 residues. CDR3 loop: CASSFESGTEAFF. The CDR3 DNA sequence: TGTGCCAGCAGCTTTGAATCGGGCACTGAAGCTTTCTTT.

The chain links TRBV5-6 to TRBJ2-3, with 9 bases fitting TRBD2. V shed 4 bases and J 2 bases; nucleotides not matched to a gene: 11. The CDR3 covers 17 residues. Germline assignment: CDR1 SGHDT and CDR2 YYEEEE. CDR3 in DNA: TGTGCCAGCAGCCCCCTTCCTAGCGGGGCAAACACAGATACGCAGTATTTT. This gives the protein CASSPLPSGANTDTQYF.

The gene calls are TRBV6-1 and TRBJ2-7; the D gene is possibly TRBD2 (6 bases). Deletions cut 6 bases from V and 2 bases from J, with 14 bases between. Per the germline V gene, CDR1 is MNHNS and CDR2 is SASEGT. The CDR3 is made up of 14 amino acids. CDR3: CASSPGLGPYEQYF. The CDR3 nucleotides are TGTGCCAGCAGCCCGGGACTGGGACCCTACGAGCAGTACTTC.

This chain joins TRBV7-8 and TRBJ2-3; no definite D call. The V end was cut by 7 bases, the J end by 2 bases, with 13 bases between. From germline, CDR1 is SGHVS and CDR2 FQNEAQ. This CDR3 comprises 14 residues. Here the CDR3 DNA reads TGTGCCAGCACCGAACCTGGGAACACAGATACGCAGTATTTT. Its protein product is CASTEPGNTDTQYF. Looking up the rest from reference TRBV7-8 and TRBJ2-3 gives the full variable domain: GAGVSQSPRYKVAKRGQDVALRCDPISGHVSLFWYQQALGQGPEFLTYFQNEAQLDKSGLPSDRFFAERPEGSVSTLKIQRTQQEDSAVYLCASTEPGNTDTQYFGPGTRLTVL.

J is TRBJ1-1 and V is TRBV19; D is possibly TRBD1 (5 bases). The V end was cut by 4 bases, the J end by 3 bases, with 15 bases between. CDR1 LNHDA and CDR2 SQIVND come from the germline V gene (reference sequence). There are 15 residues in the CDR3. In DNA, the CDR3 is TGTGCCAGTAGTAAACCGGGACGGGAAGACACTGAAGCTTTCTTT. It encodes CASSKPGREDTEAFF.